This TCR beta chain was obtained from a study of cytomegalovirus exposure and HLA in healthy donors. Overall study results and limits: Relative to equally common others, HLA-associated TCR beta chains showed greater clonal expansion in a later analysis. As a later analysis revealed, the rate of TCR association differed by HLA locus, with DRB1 most and HLA-C fewest.

Amplification used 60 Vbeta primers and 13 Jbeta primers. Clones were read by immunoSEQ multiplex PCR, and TCRdb kept only the in-frame ones, dropping some. This table has 95,000 to 130,000 clones, 81% appearing once. V was trimmed by 8 bases and J by 3 bases, leaving 16 bases between them. This CDR3 is built from 15 residues. The germline V gene encodes CDR1 SEHNR and CDR2 FQNEAQ (reference sequence). Turning to this clone: Its antigen is unidentified.

Material: PBMCs. The rearrangement uses TRBV7-9 and TRBJ2-2; perhaps TRBD2 as D (6 bases). This sequence originates from a woman aged 30 to 39 in good health and CMV-seronegative. For the CDR3, the DNA is TGTGCCAGCTCTGGGCGGGAAGGGGACACCGGGGAGCTGTTTTTT. It is translated as CASSGREGDTGELFF.